The next 9 T cell receptor beta chains were all read from a single sample in a study of tumor-infiltrating lymphocytes in primary liver carcinoma. For each extraction, RNA and DNA were obtained together from around 20-30 mg of unsorted bulk tissue. TCR beta cDNA came from roughly 450 ng total RNA, primed with a constant-region primer. For TCR beta, libraries were produced by three nested multiplex PCR rounds using slightly modified ARM-PCR. TRBV1-TRBV30 forward primers paired with a C-beta reverse primer drove the first two PCR rounds, about 10 cycles each. One entry per CDR3 protein, called by TCRdb with MiXCR from the multiplex PCR reads. Here the sample spans about 120,000 distinct CDR3 sequences, nearly 70% being singletons. The sequenced sample consisted of tumor-adjacent normal liver tissue. The receptors here all came from an older woman with primary liver carcinoma and hepatitis B virus infection.

Details on this clonotype: A much larger clone differs by one base, so this may be a read error. The V call is TRBV7-9, the J call TRBJ2-2, with 10 positions matching TRBD2. Germline CDR1 SEHNR, CDR2 FQNEAQ (reference sequence). The CDR3 contains 18 residues. The CDR3 loop is CANSFSLAGVENTGELFF. The CDR3 DNA is TGTGCCAACAGCTTTTCCCTAGCGGGAGTTGAAAACACCGGGGAGCTGTTTTTT.

J is TRBJ2-3 and V is TRBV25-1, with 14 nucleotides matching TRBD2. J was trimmed by 6 bases and V by 6 bases; bases with no gene match: 5. This CDR3 has 15 residues. The germline gives CDR1 MGHDK, CDR2 SYGVNS. The DNA for the CDR3 is TGTGCCAGCAGGACTAGCGGGAGGGCCGTGGATACGCAGTATTTT. It codes for CASRTSGRAVDTQYF. The variable domain in full, with the rest retrieved from reference TRBV25-1 and TRBJ2-3, is EADIYQTPRYLVIGTGKKITLECSQTMGHDKMYWYQQDPGMELHLIHYSYGVNSTEKGDLSSESTVSRIRTEHFPLTLESARPSHTSQYLCASRTSGRAVDTQYFGPGTRLTVL.

Concerning this clonotype itself: An end of the junction does not agree with germline; a read error may underlie this. The chain recombines TRBV11-2 with TRBJ2-4, with D possibly matching TRBD1 (6 bases). Germline V gene data show CDR1 as SGHAT and CDR2 as FQNNGV. This CDR3 comprises 17 residues. The CDR3 sequence: CASSPGRLLSERDIRYF. The CDR3 bases are TGTGCTAGCAGCCCAGGCAGGCTACTAAGCGAGAGGGACATTCGGTACTTC.

The chain combines TRBV18 with TRBJ2-3; D gene uncertain. V was pared by 7 bases and J by 1 base, with 15 bases between. Germline values: CDR1 KGHSH, CDR2 LQKENI. The CDR3 is 15 residues long. Written as DNA, the CDR3 is TGTGCCAGCTTACCGATCGTCACAGGCACAGATACGCAGTATTTT. Protein product: CASLPIVTGTDTQYF.

On this clonotype: The missing conserved phenylalanine or tryptophan at the end of this CDR3 makes a read error likely. The limits of the CDR3 on the DNA are not certain, so only TCRdb's listed CDR3 is given. The chain has TRBV4-1 and TRBJ2-6; TRBD1, as called in the table, went unchecked against the DNA. Inclusive of both ends, the CDR3 amounts to 20 amino acids. Germline assignment: CDR1 MGHRA and CDR2 YSYEKL. The CDR3 sequence is CASSPTRDIPWDSGANVPTL.

As concerns this clonotype: One end of the junction varies from germline; a read error may be responsible. The chain recombines TRBV11-2 with TRBJ2-1; maybe TRBD2 (5 bases). The CDR3 has 15 amino acids. CDR1 and CDR2 from the germline V gene are SGHAT and FQNNGV. The CDR3 DNA reads as TGTGCCGGCAGCCGACCAGCGTCGGGATACAATGAGCAGTTCTTT. It is translated as CAGSRPASGYNEQFF.

This clonotype occurred many times. The chain joins TRBV5-6 to TRBJ1-4, with D possibly being TRBD1 (6 bases). V shed 4 bases and J shed 8 bases, with 18 bases lying between them. The germline V gene encodes CDR1 SGHDT and CDR2 YYEEEE. This CDR3 comprises 15 residues. The DNA of the CDR3 is TGTGCCAGCAGCCGGAGGGGGGTTGGGGTCGAAAAACTGTTTTTT. This sequence encodes CASSRRGVGVEKLFF.

Worth noting for this clonotype: In this CDR3 the conserved last residue, phenylalanine or tryptophan, is missing, so a read error is likely. The V and J genes are TRBV11-3 and TRBJ2-3; D remains ambiguous. The V end was cut by 5 bases, the J end by 4 bases, with 22 bases between. Per germline, CDR1 SGHNT and CDR2 YENEEA. The CDR3 covers 17 residues. The CDR3 sequence is CASSLSFRPLRSDTQYS. Here the CDR3 DNA reads TGTGCCAGCAGCCTATCGTTTCGGCCGCTACGGTCAGATACGCAGTATTCT.

With regard to this clonotype: A read error may be the cause here, since a much bigger clone is one base away. V and J are TRBV7-2 and TRBJ2-7; D perhaps matches TRBD1 (6 bases). The V end was cut by 5 bases, the J end by 1 base, with 15 bases between. Germline lookup yields CDR1 SGHTA and CDR2 FQGNSA. The CDR3 is 15 amino acids. CDR3 in DNA: TGTGCCAGCAGCCTACAAGACAGGACGTCCTACGAGCAGTACTTC. Its protein is CASSLQDRTSYEQYF.